What follows are 7 T cell receptor beta chains derived from one specimen sequenced in a study of shared clonotypes between healthy human individuals. Naive CD8 cells lacked CD45RO and underwent positive selection for CCR7, leaving out terminally differentiated effector memory CD45RA+ cells. The assay was immunoSEQ multiplex PCR, and TCRdb's table has in-frame clones only and misses some. This sample yields under 700,000 clones, of which about 95% are seen a single time; about 0.11% belongs to the top ten. Input material: naive CD8+ T cells sorted from blood. These receptors all stem from a woman between 25 and 40 years old in good health.

The chain recombines TRBV29-1 with TRBJ2-3; D assignment may be TRBD1 or TRBD2 (5 bases each). Germline CDR1 SQVTM, CDR2 ANQGSEA. Trimming left V 3 bases short and J 2 bases short, with 12 bases between. The CDR3 covers 14 residues. The CDR3 here is CSVEGTSPTDTQYF. The DNA for the CDR3 is TGCAGCGTTGAGGGGACCTCCCCCACAGATACGCAGTATTTT.

This clone was found once. The chain has TRBV28 and TRBJ2-7; 9 bases agree with TRBD2. Germline V lookup: CDR1 MDHEN, CDR2 SYDVKM. CDR3 size: 16 residues. Trimming removed 5 bases from V and 0 bases from J; junction bases left unmatched: 8. CDR3 DNA sequence: TGTGCCAGCAGTCCGCTAGCGGGACTAAGCTCCTACGAGCAGTACTTC. Amino acids: CASSPLAGLSSYEQYF.

The rearrangement joins TRBV5-5 to TRBJ1-2, with 8 bases lining up with TRBD1. V lost 3 bases to trimming and J lost 8 bases; unmatched junction nucleotides: 15. The CDR3 is 16 residues long. In germline, CDR1 is SGHKS, CDR2 YYEKEE (reference sequence). The CDR3 nucleotides are TGTGCCAGCAGCTACCAGGGGGCGCGGGTATCGGAGGGCTACACCTTC. Translation gives CASSYQGARVSEGYTF.

The rearrangement uses TRBV13 and TRBJ1-2, with D unresolved. The CDR3 length is 13 residues. V was trimmed by 4 bases and J by 8 bases, leaving 14 bases between them. From germline, CDR1 is PRHDT and CDR2 FYEKMQ (reference sequence). The CDR3 DNA reads TGTGCCAGCAGCTCCCGTGAGGGTTCAGGCTACACCTTC. It specifies CASSSREGSGYTF.

J is TRBJ2-5 and V is TRBV25-1; D is uncertain. Germline loops: CDR1 MGHDK, CDR2 SYGVNS. V was trimmed by 3 bases and J by 0 bases, leaving 11 bases between them. This CDR3 has 15 residues. The CDR3 loop is CASSDYRTDQETQYF. For the CDR3, the DNA is TGTGCCAGCAGTGATTATCGGACGGACCAAGAGACCCAGTACTTC.

This chain uses TRBV4-1 with TRBJ2-7; 7 bases match TRBD2. CDR3 length equals 16 residues. J lost 0 bases, V lost 2 bases, and 7 bases had no gene match. Germline CDR1 is MGHRA and CDR2 is YSYEKL. The CDR3 protein is CASSQNQRGSSYEQYF. CDR3 DNA sequence: TGCGCCAGCAGCCAAAATCAGCGGGGTAGCTCCTACGAGCAGTACTTC.

The V call is TRBV7-9, the J call TRBJ2-4; D gene ambiguous. The CDR3 is made up of 11 amino acids. V gave up 0 bases and J gave up 7 bases, with 1 base separating them. Germline V gene data show CDR1 as SEHNR and CDR2 as FQNEAQ (reference sequence). CDR3 residues: CASSLANIQYF. In DNA form, the CDR3 reads TGTGCCAGCAGCTTAGCGAACATTCAGTACTTC.